The 7 T cell receptor beta chains given below trace back to one sample, sequenced in a study of T cells in Graves' hyperthyroidism and ophthalmopathy. Authors of the study amplified TCR beta CDR3 regions from RNA transcripts. Initially, a first-round RT-PCR of the TCR CDR3 employed the HTBI primer set. TCRdb re-derived calls from the multiplex PCR reads in MiXCR, one entry per CDR3 protein. The table includes more than 350,000 distinct CDR3 sequences, 13% to 15% detected once. Sequencing used blood. These receptors were taken from an older woman with Graves' ophthalmopathy.

A few counts support this clonotype. The rearrangement uses TRBV15 and TRBJ2-4; 14 bases map to TRBD2. V was pared by 1 base and J by 4 bases, with 15 bases of the junction left unmatched. The germline CDR1 and CDR2 sequences are LNHNV and YYDKDF (reference sequence). The CDR3 spans 21 residues. DNA of the CDR3: TGTGCCACCAGCAGAGCCGTCGCGGGACTAGCGGGAGAATGGGCTAAAAACATTCAGTACTTC. Translated, it gives CATSRAVAGLAGEWAKNIQYF.

This clonotype was found many times. J is TRBJ2-3 and V is TRBV20-1; 9 bases line up with TRBD2. Germline assignment: CDR1 DFQATT and CDR2 SNEGSKA (reference sequence). V was clipped by 5 bases and J by 4 bases; unmatched bases: 10. The length of the CDR3 is 15 residues. The CDR3 DNA reads as TGCAGTGCTCTTTTCGCGGGAGGGCCTTCAGATACGCAGTATTTT. Translated, it gives CSALFAGGPSDTQYF.

This clonotype came up many times. The chain carries TRBV4-1 and TRBJ2-2; 8 bases are a match to TRBD1. The germline CDR1 and CDR2 sequences are MGHRA and YSYEKL. V lost 0 bases to trimming and J lost 6 bases; unmatched junction nucleotides: 3. CDR3 length: 15 amino acids. The CDR3: CASSQDGTGAGELFF. The CDR3 nucleotides are TGCGCCAGCAGCCAAGATGGGACAGGAGCCGGGGAGCTGTTTTTT.

The chain combines TRBV20-1 with TRBJ2-3; 9 bases agree with TRBD2. Germline V gene lookup returns CDR1 DFQATT and CDR2 SNEGSKA (reference sequence). J lost 8 bases, V lost 8 bases, and 20 bases had no gene match. CDR3 length: 16 amino acids. The CDR3 bases are TGCAGTTTCGAAAAGAACGTAGCGGGAGAGGGAGGTACGCAGTATTTT. Translating it yields CSFEKNVAGEGGTQYF.

This clonotype was picked up many times. The V and J genes are TRBV7-2 and TRBJ2-2, with D unresolved. Germline V gives CDR1 SGHTA, CDR2 FQGNSA. The CDR3 contains 15 residues. V was shortened by 6 bases and J by 6 bases, with 17 bases between the two germline ends. The CDR3 DNA sequence: TGTGCCAGCAGTCCTGGGTTCGGTTTGGCCGGGGAGCTGTTTTTT. This sequence encodes CASSPGFGLAGELFF.

In its sample, this clonotype was seen many times. The chain combines TRBV12-3 or TRBV12-4 with TRBJ2-2; maybe TRBD1 (6 bases). Trimming stripped 3 bases from V and 3 bases from J, with 11 bases between. This CDR3 contains 15 residues. The CDR3 DNA follows: TGTGCCAGCAGTTTGCAGGGGCACGACACCGGGGAGCTGTTTTTT. Translating it yields CASSLQGHDTGELFF.

Ten or more counts support this clonotype. The J gene is TRBJ2-1, the V gene TRBV7-2; tentative D call: TRBD2 (5 bases). V lost 4 bases, J lost 4 bases, and 14 bases lay in between. CDR3 size: 15 residues. CDR1 is SGHTA and CDR2 is FQGNSA in the germline V gene. The CDR3 sequence is CASSYRTRTYNEQFF. The CDR3, as DNA: TGTGCCAGCAGCTATAGGACTCGAACTTACAATGAGCAGTTCTTC.